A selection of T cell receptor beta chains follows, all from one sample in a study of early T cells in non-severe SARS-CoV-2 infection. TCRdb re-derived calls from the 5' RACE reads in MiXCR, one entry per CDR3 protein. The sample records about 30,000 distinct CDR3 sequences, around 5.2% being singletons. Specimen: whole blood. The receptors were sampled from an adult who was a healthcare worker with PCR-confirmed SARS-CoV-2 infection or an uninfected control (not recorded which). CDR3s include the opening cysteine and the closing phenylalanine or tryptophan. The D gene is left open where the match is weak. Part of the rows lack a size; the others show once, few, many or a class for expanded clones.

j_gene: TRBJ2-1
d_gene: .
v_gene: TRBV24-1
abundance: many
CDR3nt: TGTGCCACCAGTGATACCCGAAGAGACAGCGCCAATGAGCAGTTCTTC
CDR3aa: CATSDTRRDSANEQFF

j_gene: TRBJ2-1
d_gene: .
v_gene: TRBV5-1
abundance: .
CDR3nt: TGCGCCAGCAGCCCCGACCAACGCCAAGGGGAGCAGTTCTTC
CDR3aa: CASSPDQRQGEQFF

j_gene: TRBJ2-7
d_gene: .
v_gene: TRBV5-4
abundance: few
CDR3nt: TGTGCCAGCAGCTTGGGGGGTCTCAGGGGACCTACCTCCTACGAGCAGTACTTC
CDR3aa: CASSLGGLRGPTSYEQYF

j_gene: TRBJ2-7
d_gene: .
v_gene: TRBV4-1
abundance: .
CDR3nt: TGCGCCAGCAGCGGGGACCTTTCCTACGAGCAGTACTTC
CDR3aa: CASSGDLSYEQYF

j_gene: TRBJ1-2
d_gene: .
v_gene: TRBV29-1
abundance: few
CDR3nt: TGCAGCGTCCCGGGTTACGGCTACACCTTC
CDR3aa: CSVPGYGYTF

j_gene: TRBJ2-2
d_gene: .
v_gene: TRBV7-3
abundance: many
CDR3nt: TGTGCCAGCAGCTTAACCGGGGAGCTGTTTTTT
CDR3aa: CASSLTGELFF

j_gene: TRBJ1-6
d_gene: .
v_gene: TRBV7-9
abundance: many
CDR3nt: TGTGCCAGCAGCCCCCGTGAAGGGGCTTCACCCCTCCACTTT
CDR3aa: CASSPREGASPLHF

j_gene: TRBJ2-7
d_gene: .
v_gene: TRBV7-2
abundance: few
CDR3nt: TGTGCCAGCAGCCCATGGGACTTTTACGAGCAGTACTTC
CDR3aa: CASSPWDFYEQYF

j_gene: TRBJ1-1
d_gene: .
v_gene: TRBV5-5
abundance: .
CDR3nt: TGTGCCAGCAGCTTCCCAGAAAGTTACACTGAAGCTTTCTTT
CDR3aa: CASSFPESYTEAFF

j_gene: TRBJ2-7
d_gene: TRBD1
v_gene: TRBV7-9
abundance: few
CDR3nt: TGTGCCAGCAGCTCCCGGACAGGGTTTCCCTACGAGCAGTACTTC
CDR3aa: CASSSRTGFPYEQYF

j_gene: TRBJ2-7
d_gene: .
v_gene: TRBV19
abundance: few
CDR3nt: TGTGCCAGTAGTATTACTAGAGTTGACGAGCAGTACTTC
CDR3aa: CASSITRVDEQYF

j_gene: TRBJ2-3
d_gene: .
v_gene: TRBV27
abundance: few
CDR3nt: TGTGCCAGCAGTATAAACAGGGATACAGATACGCAGTATTTT
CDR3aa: CASSINRDTDTQYF

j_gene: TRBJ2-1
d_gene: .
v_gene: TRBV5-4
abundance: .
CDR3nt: TGTGCCAGCACGGGATCGACAAACTCCTACAATGAGCAGTTCTTC
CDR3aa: CASTGSTNSYNEQFF

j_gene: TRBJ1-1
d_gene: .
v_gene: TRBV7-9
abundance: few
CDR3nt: TGTGCCAGCAGCACAGACGCGAACACTGAAGCTTTCTTT
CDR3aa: CASSTDANTEAFF

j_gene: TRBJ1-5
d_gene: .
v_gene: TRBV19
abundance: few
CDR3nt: TGTGCCAGTAGCTTCGGACCTATTCAGCCCCAGCATTTT
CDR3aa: CASSFGPIQPQHF

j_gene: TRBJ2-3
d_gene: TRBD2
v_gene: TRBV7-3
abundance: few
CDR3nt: TGTGCCAGCAGCTTAATGCCCGGGAGGGCCTCAGATACGCAGTATTTT
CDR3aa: CASSLMPGRASDTQYF

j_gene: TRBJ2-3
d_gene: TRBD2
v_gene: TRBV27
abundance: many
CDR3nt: TGTGCCAGCAGTTCGGGACTAGCCGGGGTAGATACGCAGTATTTT
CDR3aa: CASSSGLAGVDTQYF

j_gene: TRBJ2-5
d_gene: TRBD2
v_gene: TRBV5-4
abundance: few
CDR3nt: TGTGCCAGCAGCTTCCCTTCGGGAGGGGCTAGGGAGACCCAGTACTTC
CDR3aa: CASSFPSGGARETQYF